This T cell receptor beta chain was retrieved from a study of control samples from healthy donors and cancer patients. With 5 bases clipped from V and 4 bases from J, the junction kept 6 bases outside the gene matches. CDR3 size: 15 residues. Looked up from germline, CDR1 is MNHEY and CDR2 is SVGAGI. TCRdb's table, derived via immunoSEQ multiplex PCR, lists solely in-frame clones and lacks some. The repertoire holds around 180,000 clones, with roughly 92% as singletons. V and J are TRBV6-5 and TRBJ2-1, with 9 bases aligning to TRBD2. The sample taken for sequencing was blood. The origin of this receptor is a woman aged 18-29 years in good health. This CDR3 reads CASSPTSGWYNEQFF. The CDR3 nucleotides are TGTGCCAGCAGTCCGACTAGCGGATGGTACAATGAGCAGTTCTTC.